This T cell receptor (beta chain) is drawn from a study of shared clonotypes between healthy human individuals. Study background: Each donor's CD8 memory used one plate, CD8 naive two, each CD4 subset three.

Study-wide results and limits: Clonotype sharing across a few donors was observed for approximately 5% of naive CD4 clonotypes.

In the authors' workflow: Filtering differed, since immunoSEQ gave only junction sequences and no quality scores. This table comes from immunoSEQ multiplex PCR, and its TCRdb copy is limited to in-frame clones, with some not included. For V, J and clone size, that table is used; D and trimming come from the DNA. The sample consists of some 790,000 clones, 72% of them appearing once. Concerning this clone itself: What it binds is unknown.

With 3 bases clipped from V and 6 bases from J, the junction kept 13 bases outside the gene matches. The CDR3 covers 17 residues. CDR1 is SGHAT and CDR2 is FQNNGV in the germline V gene. Material for sequencing was memory CD4+ T cells sorted from blood. The sample's subset: CD45RA-negative fraction. V and J are TRBV11-2 and TRBJ2-7; 11 positions match TRBD2. The sequence was obtained from a woman in her 30s in good health. CDR3 loop: CASSFLPGVAGGREQYF. CDR3 bases: TGTGCCAGCAGCTTCCTCCCGGGCGTAGCGGGAGGGCGCGAGCAGTACTTC.